This T cell receptor (beta chain) appears in the sequencing data of a study of T cell changes during pregnancy in multiple sclerosis. The CDR3 length is 14 residues. Losses at the gene ends were 5 bases for V and 9 bases for J; bases not matched to a gene: 7. Germline CDR1 is SGHRS and CDR2 is YFSETQ. This table comes from immunoSEQ multiplex PCR, and its TCRdb copy is limited to in-frame clones, with some not included. The table has 80,000 to 95,000 clones, 90% to 95% seen once. The source was peripheral blood, collected in the second trimester of pregnancy. This chain uses TRBV5-1 with TRBJ2-3, with 12 bases identical to TRBD2. This TCR was recovered from a female donor with multiple sclerosis, enrolled in a pregnancy study. CDR3 protein: CASRPSGREGTQYF. For the CDR3, the DNA is TGCGCCAGCAGACCTAGCGGGAGGGAGGGGACGCAGTATTTT.